The T cell receptor (beta chain) described here comes from a study of T-cell memory formation after mild COVID-19. Regarding the study as a whole: Mostly located in CM and EM were contracting CD4+ clones, with contracting CD8+ clones located in EMRA.

This clonotype was seen more than once but under ten times. Its matching antigen is unknown. CDR3 size: 14 residues. The V gene's germline CDR1 is MRHNA and CDR2 SNTAGT. V gave up 5 bases and J gave up 8 bases; unmatched junction bases: 10. TCRdb itself ran the 5' RACE reads through MiXCR, one entry per CDR3 protein. Here the sample spans roughly 200,000 distinct CDR3 sequences, about 17% being singletons. Sequencing used PBMCs or a T cell subset sorted from them (not recorded which). The V call is TRBV6-4, the J call TRBJ1-2; 8 bases are a match to TRBD1. The origin of this receptor is an adult woman who had mild COVID-19 (a few samples of this study predate the infection). Cell type and time point are not known. The CDR3, as DNA: TGTGCCAGCAGTCCGGGGGACAGGTTCGGCGGCTACACCTTC. This sequence encodes CASSPGDRFGGYTF.